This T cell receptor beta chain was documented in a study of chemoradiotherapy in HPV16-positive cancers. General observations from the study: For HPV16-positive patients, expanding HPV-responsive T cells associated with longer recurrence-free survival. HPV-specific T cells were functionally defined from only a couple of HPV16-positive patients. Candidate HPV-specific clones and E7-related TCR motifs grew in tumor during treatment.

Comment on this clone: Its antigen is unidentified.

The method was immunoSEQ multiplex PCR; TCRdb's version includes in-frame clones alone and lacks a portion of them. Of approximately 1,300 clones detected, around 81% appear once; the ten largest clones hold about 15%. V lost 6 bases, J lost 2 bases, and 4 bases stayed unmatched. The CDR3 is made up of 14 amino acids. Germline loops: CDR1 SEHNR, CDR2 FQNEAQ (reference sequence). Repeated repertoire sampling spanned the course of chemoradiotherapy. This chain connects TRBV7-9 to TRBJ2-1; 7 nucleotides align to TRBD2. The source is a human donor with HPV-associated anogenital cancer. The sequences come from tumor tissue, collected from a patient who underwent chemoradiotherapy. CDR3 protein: CASREREAYNEQFF. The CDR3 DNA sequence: TGTGCCAGCAGGGAGCGGGAAGCCTACAATGAGCAGTTCTTC.